A selection of T cell receptor beta chains follows, all from one sample in a study of cytomegalovirus exposure and HLA in healthy donors. Produced via immunoSEQ multiplex PCR; TCRdb's table is partial and in-frame only. The sample includes approximately 140,000 clones, roughly nine tenths of them seen just once. Sequences were obtained from PBMCs. All receptors derive from a man aged 18 to 30 in good health and CMV-seronegative. CDR3s include the opening cysteine and the closing phenylalanine or tryptophan. The D gene is left open where the match is weak. Some rows have no size entry. The others give once, few or many, or a class for an expanded clone.

clone_size	d_call	cdr3_length	v_call	j_call	cdr3_nt	cdr3_aa
-	-	15	TRBV19	TRBJ2-2	TGTGCCAGTAGTATAGATCGCGAGAACACCGGGGAGCTGTTTTTT	CASSIDRENTGELFF
-	-	13	TRBV6-1	TRBJ1-2	TGTGCCACGGACAGACCGACTAACTATGGCTACACCTTC	CATDRPTNYGYTF
-	-	16	TRBV6-1	TRBJ1-5	TGTGCCAGCAGTGAATTAGAGGTCTATAGCAATCAGCCCCAGCATTTT	CASSELEVYSNQPQHF
-	TRBD1	14	TRBV7-9	TRBJ2-1	TGTGCCAGCAGCGCAACAGGGGGTAGAAGTGAGCAGTTCTTC	CASSATGGRSEQFF
-	-	14	TRBV2	TRBJ1-1	TGTGCCAGCAGTGAATATAGAGGGAACACTGAAGCTTTCTTT	CASSEYRGNTEAFF
-	TRBD1	17	TRBV15	TRBJ1-6	TGTGCCACCAGCAGAGGGGGACAGGGTTCTGGGGTTTCACCCCTCCACTTT	CATSRGGQGSGVSPLHF
-	TRBD1	14	TRBV27	TRBJ1-2	TGTGCCAGCAGCCACGACAGGGGCGGCTATGGCTACACCTTC	CASSHDRGGYGYTF
-	TRBD1	15	TRBV30	TRBJ1-1	TGTGCCTGGAGTGTACAGGGGACAGGGCGGACTGAAGCTTTCTTT	CAWSVQGTGRTEAFF
-	TRBD1	15	TRBV11-3	TRBJ1-2	TGTGCCAGCAGCTCAACAGGGGGCGCAAACTATGGCTACACCTTC	CASSSTGGANYGYTF
-	-	17	TRBV19	TRBJ2-1	TGTGCCAGTAGTTGGGGGGGCCAGTGGACCATACCCAATGAGCAGTTCTTC	CASSWGGQWTIPNEQFF
-	-	14	TRBV7-9	TRBJ1-1	TGTGCCAGCAGCCTAAGGTGGGGCTACACTGAAGCTTTCTTT	CASSLRWGYTEAFF
-	-	15	TRBV28	TRBJ1-2	TGTGCCAGCAGTTTCGGGGGGACGGTCCCCTATGGCTACACCTTC	CASSFGGTVPYGYTF
-	TRBD1	16	TRBV4-1	TRBJ1-4	TGCGCCAGCAGCGGACTCAGGGGGCGGCTAAATGAAAAACTGTTTTTT	CASSGLRGRLNEKLFF
few	-	15	TRBV11-2	TRBJ1-6	TGTGCCAGCAGCCCCAGACAGTTGTTTAATTCACCCCTCCACTTT	CASSPRQLFNSPLHF
-	-	13	TRBV2	TRBJ1-6	TGTGCCAGCAGTGATCGGGGAAATTCACCCCTCCACTTT	CASSDRGNSPLHF
-	-	12	TRBV5-1	TRBJ2-1	TGCGCCAGCAGCCCAACCTACAATGAGCAGTTCTTC	CASSPTYNEQFF
-	TRBD2	15	TRBV10-2	TRBJ2-7	TGCGCCAGCAGTGATGGGACTAGCGGATCCTACGAGCAGTACTTC	CASSDGTSGSYEQYF
few	-	14	TRBV30	TRBJ1-1	TGTGCCTGGAGTGCATTAGTCATGAACACTGAAGCTTTCTTT	CAWSALVMNTEAFF
-	TRBD1	13	TRBV11-2	TRBJ2-2	TGTGCCAGCCGGCCAGGACAGGGAGCTGAGCTGTTTTTT	CASRPGQGAELFF
-	-	15	TRBV10-2	TRBJ1-5	TGCGCCAGCAGTGAGTCGAGGTGGGGCAATCAGCCCCAGCATTTT	CASSESRWGNQPQHF
-	-	12	TRBV5-1	TRBJ1-2	TGCGCCAGCAGCTTGGCAGGGTGGGGCTACACCTTC	CASSLAGWGYTF
-	-	14	TRBV5-1	TRBJ2-7	TGCGCCAGCAGCGCGGGTGGGATATCTAACGAGCAGTACTTC	CASSAGGISNEQYF
-	TRBD1	14	TRBV5-1	TRBJ2-7	TGCGCCAGCAGCTTGTCGGGACAGACCTACGAGCAGTACTTC	CASSLSGQTYEQYF
once	TRBD1	14	TRBV6-5	TRBJ2-1	TGTGCCAGCAGTTACTCCACAGGGGTCCGTGAGCAGTTCTTC	CASSYSTGVREQFF
once	TRBD1	17	TRBV6-1	TRBJ2-1	TGTGCCAGCAGTGATCATATCAGGGGGACCTCCTACAATGAGCAGTTCTTC	CASSDHIRGTSYNEQFF
once	-	15	TRBV9	TRBJ2-3	TGTGCCAGCAGCGTAGTATCGGGAGCAGCAGATACGCAGTATTTT	CASSVVSGAADTQYF
-	-	14	TRBV5-4	TRBJ2-3	TGTGCCAGCAGTCGTGGAGGCGGCACAGATACGCAGTATTTT	CASSRGGGTDTQYF
-	TRBD2	17	TRBV28	TRBJ2-1	TGTGCCAGCAGGCCACTGTCGGGACTAGCGGGCATCAATGAGCAGTTCTTC	CASRPLSGLAGINEQFF
-	TRBD1	15	TRBV5-1	TRBJ1-3	TGCGCCAGCAGCTCGGGACAGCGGAAGGGAAACACCATATATTTT	CASSSGQRKGNTIYF
-	TRBD1	14	TRBV5-4	TRBJ2-7	TGTGCCAGCAGGCCTTCGGGACAGGACTACGAGCAGTACTTC	CASRPSGQDYEQYF
-	-	13	TRBV6-6	TRBJ2-5	TGTGCCAGCAGTTACGCGGACCAAGAGACCCAGTACTTC	CASSYADQETQYF
-	-	16	TRBV25-1	TRBJ2-7	TGTGCCAGCAGTGAATATTGGCACAGTAGTGTAGGCGAGCAGTACTTC	CASSEYWHSSVGEQYF
-	-	13	TRBV5-6	TRBJ2-3	TGTGCCAGCAGCTATTCCGGGTCTTATTTCCTGTATTTT	CASSYSGSYFLYF
-	-	15	TRBV7-2	TRBJ2-7	TGTGCCAGCAGCTCTCAGAGCGCCAGCTCCTACGAGCAGTACTTC	CASSSQSASSYEQYF
-	-	15	TRBV5-6	TRBJ2-2	TGTGCCAGCAGCTTGGGGACAACGAACACCGGGGAGCTGTTTTTT	CASSLGTTNTGELFF
-	TRBD2	20	TRBV28	TRBJ2-5	TGTGCCAGCAGTTTAATCGCAGTTAATGCGGGAGGGGGAGAGCAAGAGACCCAGTACTTC	CASSLIAVNAGGGEQETQYF
-	TRBD2	15	TRBV6-5	TRBJ2-2	TGTGCCAGCAGTTACTCCTCTGGGGGGGCCGGGGAGCTGTTTTTT	CASSYSSGGAGELFF
few	-	13	TRBV6-1	TRBJ2-7	TGTGCCTGCGGGACGGACGACTGGGACGAGCAGTACTTC	CACGTDDWDEQYF
few	TRBD1	13	TRBV7-2	TRBJ2-7	TGTGCCAGCAGCCCGGACAGGGGAGGCGAGCAGTACTTC	CASSPDRGGEQYF
-	-	17	TRBV11-3	TRBJ2-5	TGTGCCAGCAGCTTAGGTCGATGGGGCCAGAAACAAGAGACCCAGTACTTC	CASSLGRWGQKQETQYF
once	TRBD1	16	TRBV13	TRBJ2-2	TGTGCCAGCAGCCAGGGGACAGGGGGAAACACCGGGGAGCTGTTTTTT	CASSQGTGGNTGELFF
once	TRBD1	15	TRBV30	TRBJ2-7	TGTGCCTGGAGTGTATTTGGGACAGGGATCGCCGAGCAGTACTTC	CAWSVFGTGIAEQYF
-	-	15	TRBV19	TRBJ2-7	TGTGCCAGTAGTATACAAGGGGGGGATACCTACGAGCAGTACTTC	CASSIQGGDTYEQYF
-	TRBD1	15	TRBV6-6	TRBJ1-5	TGTGCCAGCAGTGGCGGGACAGGGGGCAATCAGCCCCAGCATTTT	CASSGGTGGNQPQHF
-	-	13	TRBV27	TRBJ1-5	TGTGCCAGCTCCGAGGGGGGGGATCAGCCCCAGCATTTT	CASSEGGDQPQHF
-	TRBD1	15	TRBV7-2	TRBJ1-5	TGTGCCAGCAGCTTTTGGACAGGCAGCAATCAGCCCCAGCATTTT	CASSFWTGSNQPQHF
-	-	15	TRBV5-1	TRBJ1-4	TGCGCCAGCAGCTTGGTGTCAGCAACTAATGAAAAACTGTTTTTT	CASSLVSATNEKLFF
-	-	16	TRBV28	TRBJ2-2	TGTGCCAGCGAGATTCCACAGGGATCGGGCACCGGGGAGCTGTTTTTT	CASEIPQGSGTGELFF
-	TRBD1	15	TRBV6-1	TRBJ1-2	TGTGCCAGCAGTGAATCGGGACAGGGTACCTATGGCTACACCTTC	CASSESGQGTYGYTF
-	-	15	TRBV7-6	TRBJ1-1	TGTGCCAGCAGCTTAGGGGGAGGGTCGAGCACTGAAGCTTTCTTT	CASSLGGGSSTEAFF
-	-	14	TRBV5-8	TRBJ2-5	TGTGCCAGCAGCCGGACAGAGTACCAAGAGACCCAGTACTTC	CASSRTEYQETQYF
-	-	16	TRBV6-4	TRBJ1-4	TGTGCCAGCAGTGACTCGAGGGGGGGCGTTAATGAAAAACTGTTTTTT	CASSDSRGGVNEKLFF
-	-	12	TRBV7-9	TRBJ2-3	TGTGCCAGCACCCCTACCACAGATACGCAGTATTTT	CASTPTTDTQYF
-	-	15	TRBV15	TRBJ2-7	TGTGCCACCAGCAGAGGAGGGATTCCTTCCTACGAGCAGTACTTC	CATSRGGIPSYEQYF
-	-	12	TRBV28	TRBJ2-1	TGTGCCAGCAGGGGCCCCTACAATGAGCAGTTCTTC	CASRGPYNEQFF
once	-	14	TRBV4-1	TRBJ2-2	TGCGCCAGCCAGCCAATAGAGGGTTCCGGGGAGCTGTTTTTT	CASQPIEGSGELFF
-	-	15	TRBV11-2	TRBJ1-2	TGTGCCAGCAGCTTGGCCGGGGTTCTCGACTATGGCTACACCTTC	CASSLAGVLDYGYTF
-	-	13	TRBV30	TRBJ1-2	TGTGCCTGGAGTGTACTGGGACTTTATGGCTACACCTTC	CAWSVLGLYGYTF
-	-	14	TRBV27	TRBJ1-4	TGTGCCAGCAGTTCGGGTCCGTATAATGAAAAACTGTTTTTT	CASSSGPYNEKLFF
-	TRBD2	15	TRBV30	TRBJ2-3	TGTGCCTGGACGGGAGGACTAGCGGTCACAGATACGCAGTATTTT	CAWTGGLAVTDTQYF